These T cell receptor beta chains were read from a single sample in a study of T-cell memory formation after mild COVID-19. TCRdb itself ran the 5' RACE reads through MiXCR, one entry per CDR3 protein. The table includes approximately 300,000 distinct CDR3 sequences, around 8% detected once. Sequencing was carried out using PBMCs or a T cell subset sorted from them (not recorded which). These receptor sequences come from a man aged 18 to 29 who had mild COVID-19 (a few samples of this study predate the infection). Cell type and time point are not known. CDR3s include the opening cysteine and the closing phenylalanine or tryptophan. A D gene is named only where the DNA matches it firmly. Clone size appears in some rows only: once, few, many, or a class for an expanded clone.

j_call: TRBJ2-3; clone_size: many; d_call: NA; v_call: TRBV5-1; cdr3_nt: TGCGCCAGCAGCTATCGCGCTCCGGGCACAGATACGCAGTATTTT; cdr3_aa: CASSYRAPGTDTQYF
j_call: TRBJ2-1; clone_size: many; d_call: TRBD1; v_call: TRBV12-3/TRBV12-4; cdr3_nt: TGTGCCAGCAAGAATACAGGGGGCGGTGAGCAGTTCTTC; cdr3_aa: CASKNTGGGEQFF
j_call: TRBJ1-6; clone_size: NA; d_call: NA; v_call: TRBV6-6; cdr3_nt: TGCGTAGTCGGGGGCACCTATAATTCACCCCTCCACTTT; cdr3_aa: CVVGGTYNSPLHF
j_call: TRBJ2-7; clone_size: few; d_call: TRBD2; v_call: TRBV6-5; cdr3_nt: TGTGCCAGCAGACCCCCGGGGGGGCTCTCCTACGAGCAGTACTTC; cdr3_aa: CASRPPGGLSYEQYF
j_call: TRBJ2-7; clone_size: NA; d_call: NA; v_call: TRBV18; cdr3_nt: TGTGCCAGCTCACCACCGGCCAGTACGGGGTACGAGCAGTACTTC; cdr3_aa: CASSPPASTGYEQYF
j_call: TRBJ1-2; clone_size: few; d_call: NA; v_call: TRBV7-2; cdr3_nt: TGTGCCAGCAGCCAGGTGGGGGGGCGCTTTGGCTATGGCTACACCTTC; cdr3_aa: CASSQVGGRFGYGYTF
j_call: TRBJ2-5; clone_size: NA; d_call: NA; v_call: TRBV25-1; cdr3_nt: TGTGCCAGCAATATACAGGGAGGAGAGACCCAGTACTTC; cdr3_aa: CASNIQGGETQYF
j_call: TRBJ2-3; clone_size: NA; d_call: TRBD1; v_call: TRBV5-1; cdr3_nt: TGCGCCAGCAGCTTGGTTGGGACAGACACAGATACGCAGTATTTT; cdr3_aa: CASSLVGTDTDTQYF
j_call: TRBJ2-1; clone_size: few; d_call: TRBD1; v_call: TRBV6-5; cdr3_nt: TGTGCCAGCAGTCTCCGGGGACAGGGATACAATGAGCAGTTCTTC; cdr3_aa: CASSLRGQGYNEQFF
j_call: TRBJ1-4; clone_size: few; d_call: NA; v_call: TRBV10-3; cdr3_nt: TGTGCCATCAGTGTCAGGGAACATGAAAAACTGTTTTTT; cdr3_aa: CAISVREHEKLFF
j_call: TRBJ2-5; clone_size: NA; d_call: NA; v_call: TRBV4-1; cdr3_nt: TGCGCCAGCAGCCAAGCTTGGGGAGTGACCCAGTACTTC; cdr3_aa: CASSQAWGVTQYF
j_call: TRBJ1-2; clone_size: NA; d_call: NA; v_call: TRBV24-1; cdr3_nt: TGTGCCACCAGTGATACGTCGACGGCCTATGGCTACACCTTC; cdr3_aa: CATSDTSTAYGYTF
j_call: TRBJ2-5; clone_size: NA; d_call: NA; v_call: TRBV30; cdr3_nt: TGTGCCTGGAGTGATACCACCGGGACATTCCAAGAGACCCAGTACTTC; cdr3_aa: CAWSDTTGTFQETQYF
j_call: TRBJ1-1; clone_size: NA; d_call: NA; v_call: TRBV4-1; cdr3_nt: TGCGCCAGCAGCCATTGGGGGTCGGTCTCGGGCGGTGAAGCTTTCTTT; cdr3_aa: CASSHWGSVSGGEAFF
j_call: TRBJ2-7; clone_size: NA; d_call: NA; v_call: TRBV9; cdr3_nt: TGTGCCAGCAGCGTAGACAGGGTACGGAACGAGCAGTACTTC; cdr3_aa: CASSVDRVRNEQYF
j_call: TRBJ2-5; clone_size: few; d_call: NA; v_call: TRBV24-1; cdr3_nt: TGTGCCACCAGTGATCCGTTAGAGACCCAGTACTTC; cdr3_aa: CATSDPLETQYF
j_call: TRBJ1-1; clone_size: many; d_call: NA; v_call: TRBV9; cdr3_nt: TGTGCCAGCACCGTGGGGGTGGGCACTGAAGCTTTCTTT; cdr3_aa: CASTVGVGTEAFF
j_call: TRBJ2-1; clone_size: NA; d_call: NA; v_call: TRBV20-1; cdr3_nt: TGCAGTGCTAGCGGGCCCGGCTCCTACAATGAGCAGTTCTTC; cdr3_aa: CSASGPGSYNEQFF
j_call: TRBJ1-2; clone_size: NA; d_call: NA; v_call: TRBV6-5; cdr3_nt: TGTGCCAGCAGTTCGGACGGCGAGTATGGCTACACCTTC; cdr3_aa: CASSSDGEYGYTF
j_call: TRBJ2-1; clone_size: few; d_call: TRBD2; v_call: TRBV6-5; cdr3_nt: TGTGCCAGCAGCGGGGGGACTTCCTACAATGAGCAGTTCTTC; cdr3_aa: CASSGGTSYNEQFF
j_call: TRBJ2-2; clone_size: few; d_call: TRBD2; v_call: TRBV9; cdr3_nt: TGTGCCAGCAGCGCCCAGCGGGGGGCGAACACCGGGGAGCTGTTTTTT; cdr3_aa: CASSAQRGANTGELFF
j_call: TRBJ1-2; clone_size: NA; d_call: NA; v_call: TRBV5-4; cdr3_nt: TGTGCCAGCAGCGGTGGCAGGGACTATGGCTACACCTTC; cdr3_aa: CASSGGRDYGYTF